These 17 T cell receptor beta chains were all obtained from the same sample, sequenced in a study of blood T cell repertoires in COVID-19. Profiled with immunoSEQ multiplex PCR; TCRdb holds only in-frame clones, not every one. The sample lists roughly 290,000 clones; over 80% were seen once. The specimen was peripheral blood. The receptors shown here come from a woman in her forties or fifties with active or convalescent COVID-19.

The rearrangement joins TRBV27 to TRBJ1-1; D is undetermined. This CDR3 has 13 amino acids. Between the trimmed V and J ends, which lost 6 bases and 3 bases, there was a span of 11 bases. CDR1 MNHEY and CDR2 SMNVEV come from the germline V gene (reference sequence). The CDR3 sequence: CASSSGYYTEAFF. In DNA, the CDR3 is TGTGCCAGCAGCTCAGGCTACTACACTGAAGCTTTCTTT.

The V and J genes are TRBV13 and TRBJ2-1, with TRBD2 identical over 11 bases. The V segment lost 0 bases and the J segment 5 bases; nucleotides outside the gene matches: 3. The CDR3 has 16 residues. Germline V gene data show CDR1 as PRHDT and CDR2 as FYEKMQ (reference sequence). The CDR3 protein is CASSLGGLAGDNEQFF. CDR3 sequence (DNA): TGTGCCAGCAGCTTAGGTGGACTAGCGGGTGACAATGAGCAGTTCTTC.

This clone was seen just once. J is TRBJ1-5 and V is TRBV9; no reliable D call. Germline-derived CDR1 and CDR2 are SGDLS and YYNGEE. V shed 4 bases and J shed 0 bases, with 8 bases lying between them. This CDR3 contains 14 residues. Written as DNA, the CDR3 is TGTGCCAGCAGCCCTCGAGATAGCAATCAGCCCCAGCATTTT. Amino acid sequence: CASSPRDSNQPQHF.

A single count supports this clone. V usage is TRBV7-3 and J usage is TRBJ2-3; 14 bases map to TRBD2. CDR3 size: 16 residues. Germline V gene lookup returns CDR1 SGHTA and CDR2 FQGTGA. The V and J ends lost 4 bases and 3 bases, in that order; junction bases with no gene match: 3. CDR3 protein: CASSSGLAGETDTQYF. CDR3 coding DNA: TGTGCCAGCAGCTCGGGACTAGCGGGAGAAACAGATACGCAGTATTTT.

The chain links TRBV9 to TRBJ2-5, with TRBD2 identical over 14 bases. After removal of 0 bases from V and 4 bases from J, the junction contained 8 bases not matched to a gene. CDR1 is SGDLS and CDR2 is YYNGEE in the germline V gene. This CDR3 region has 18 residues. In DNA form, the CDR3 reads TGTGCCAGCAGCGTAGGGGGGACTAGCGGGAGCGGAGGAGAGACCCAGTACTTC. Protein product: CASSVGGTSGSGGETQYF.

The gene calls are TRBV10-3 and TRBJ2-2; D may be TRBD2 (6 bases). V was cut by 9 bases and J by 5 bases, with 16 bases left in between. CDR1 is ENHRY, CDR2 SYGVKD, per germline. The CDR3 length is 14 residues. CDR3 DNA sequence: TGTGCCATTAGCCGGGGGATCTTAACCGGGGAGCTGTTTTTT. Its protein is CAISRGILTGELFF.

The table lists this clone with many counts. This chain links TRBV5-1 with TRBJ2-1; maybe TRBD1 (5 bases). The CDR3 extends over 16 amino acids. Trimming stripped 4 bases from V and 0 bases from J, with 14 bases between. Germline CDR1 and CDR2: SGHRS and YFSETQ. This CDR3 is CASSPRTTSSYNEQFF. In DNA, the CDR3 is TGCGCCAGCAGCCCTAGGACAACCAGCTCCTACAATGAGCAGTTCTTC.

V is TRBV6-5 and J is TRBJ1-5, with D unclear. CDR1 MNHEY and CDR2 SVGAGI come from the germline V gene. The CDR3 loop spans 15 amino acids. Trimming pared 8 bases from V and 4 bases from J, leaving 18 bases between. CDR3 DNA sequence: TGTGCCAGCGCGAGCCACGAATACCCTAATCAGCCCCAGCATTTT. Amino acids: CASASHEYPNQPQHF.

This chain uses TRBV5-6 with TRBJ2-1, with 8 bases matching TRBD2. Germline CDR1 and CDR2: SGHDT and YYEEEE. With V trimmed by 4 bases and J by 5 bases, 2 bases remained unmatched. The CDR3 extends over 13 amino acids. The CDR3 sequence is CASSLGGDNEQFF. Written as DNA, the CDR3 is TGTGCCAGCAGCCTCGGGGGGGACAATGAGCAGTTCTTC.

The chain is built from TRBV3-1 (or the pseudogene TRBV3-2) and TRBJ1-1; D not resolved. Germline V CDR1 and CDR2: LGHDT, YNNKEL (reference sequence). Between the trimmed V and J ends, which lost 4 bases and 1 base, there was a span of 13 bases. The CDR3 runs to 15 residues. Here the CDR3 reads CASSLRWTPNTEAFF. The CDR3, as DNA: TGTGCCAGCAGCCTTCGATGGACTCCGAACACTGAAGCTTTCTTT.

The rearrangement uses TRBV9 and TRBJ1-2; D is ambiguous. The germline V gene encodes CDR1 SGDLS and CDR2 YYNGEE. This CDR3 region has 13 residues. The V end was cut by 0 bases, the J end by 6 bases, with 9 bases between. The CDR3, as DNA: TGTGCCAGCAGCGTAGATGTTGGGCATGGCTACACCTTC. Protein: CASSVDVGHGYTF.

This clone was observed a single time. The J gene is TRBJ2-1, the V gene TRBV9; 9 nucleotides line up with TRBD1. The CDR3 has 16 amino acids. CDR1 is SGDLS and CDR2 is YYNGEE in the germline V gene. After removal of 4 bases from V and 1 base from J, the junction contained 6 bases not matched to a gene. The CDR3 DNA sequence: TGTGCCAGCAGCTACGGACAGGGGCGGTCCTACAATGAGCAGTTCTTC. As protein: CASSYGQGRSYNEQFF.

The CDR3 coding sequence is TGTGCCAGCAGCGGACAGCACTCTGGGGCCAACGTCCTGACTTTC. Amino acid sequence: CASSGQHSGANVLTF. The chain is built from TRBV3-1 (or the pseudogene TRBV3-2) and TRBJ2-6, with D perhaps matching TRBD1 (6 bases). Germline V lookup: CDR1 LGHDT, CDR2 YNNKEL (reference sequence). Trimming removed 5 bases at V and 0 bases at J, with 8 bases between. The CDR3 has 15 residues.

The chain employs TRBV10-3 and TRBJ1-1; D is unresolved. Trimming took 6 bases from V and 4 from J, leaving 15 bases between them. The germline V gene has CDR1 ENHRY and CDR2 SYGVKD. This CDR3 comprises 14 residues. The CDR3 coding sequence is TGTGCCATCAGAGGAGGCGGCCTCGGCACTGAAGCTTTCTTT. This sequence encodes CAIRGGGLGTEAFF.

The chain joins TRBV29-1 to TRBJ2-3, with D perhaps matching TRBD2 (6 bases). CDR3 size: 12 residues. Looked up from germline, CDR1 is SQVTM and CDR2 is ANQGSEA. Trimming pared 6 bases from V and 5 bases from J, leaving 12 bases between. The CDR3 sequence is CSVGSGGDTQYF. The CDR3 region has the DNA TGCAGCGTCGGTAGCGGAGGAGATACGCAGTATTTT.

This clone has a count of ten or more. This chain connects TRBV12-5 to TRBJ1-3, with a weak D call TRBD1 (5 bases). The length of the CDR3 is 15 residues. Germline V gives CDR1 LGHNT, CDR2 FRNRAP. Trimming removed 6 bases at V and 2 bases at J, with 14 bases between. CDR3 DNA: TGTGCTAGTGGACTCCCACGGGGGGCTGGAAACACCATATATTTT. It yields the protein CASGLPRGAGNTIYF.

This rearrangement joins TRBV21-1 to TRBJ1-2; the table calls TRBD1, which could not be checked here. TRBV21-1 is a documented pseudogene. The CDR3 contains 17 residues. The CDR3 is CASSKSAGGAIPYGYTF. The CDR3 coding sequence is TGTGCCAGCAGCAAATCTGCAGGGGGCGCGATCCCCTATGGCTACACCTTC.